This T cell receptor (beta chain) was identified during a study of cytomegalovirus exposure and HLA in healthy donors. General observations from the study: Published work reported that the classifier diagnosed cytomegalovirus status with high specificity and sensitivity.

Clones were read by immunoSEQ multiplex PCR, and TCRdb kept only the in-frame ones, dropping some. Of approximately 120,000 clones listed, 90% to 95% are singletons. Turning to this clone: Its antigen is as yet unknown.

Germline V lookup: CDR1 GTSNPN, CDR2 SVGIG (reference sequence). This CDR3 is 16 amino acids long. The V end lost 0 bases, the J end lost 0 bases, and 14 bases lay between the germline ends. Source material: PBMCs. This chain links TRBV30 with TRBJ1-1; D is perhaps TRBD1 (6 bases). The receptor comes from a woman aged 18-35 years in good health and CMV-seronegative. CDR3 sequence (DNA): TGTGCCTGGAGTGTACGGGGGGCAGGCATGAACACTGAAGCTTTCTTT. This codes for CAWSVRGAGMNTEAFF.